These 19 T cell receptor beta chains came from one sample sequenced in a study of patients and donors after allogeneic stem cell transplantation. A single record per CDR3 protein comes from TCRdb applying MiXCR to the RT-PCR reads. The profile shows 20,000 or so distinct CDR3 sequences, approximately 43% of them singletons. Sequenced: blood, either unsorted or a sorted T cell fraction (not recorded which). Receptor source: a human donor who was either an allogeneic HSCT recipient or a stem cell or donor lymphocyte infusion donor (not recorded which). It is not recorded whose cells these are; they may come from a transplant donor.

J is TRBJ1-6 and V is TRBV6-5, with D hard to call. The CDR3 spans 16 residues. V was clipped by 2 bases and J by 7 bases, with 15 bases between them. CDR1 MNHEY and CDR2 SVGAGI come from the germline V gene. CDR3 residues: CASSYRGSQPNSPLHF. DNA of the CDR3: TGTGCCAGCAGTTACCGAGGCTCTCAACCCAATTCACCCCTCCACTTT.

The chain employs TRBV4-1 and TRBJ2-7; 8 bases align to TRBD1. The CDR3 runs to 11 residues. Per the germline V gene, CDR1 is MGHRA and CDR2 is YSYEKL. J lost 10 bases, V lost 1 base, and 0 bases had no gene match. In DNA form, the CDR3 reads TGCGCCAGCAGCCAAGCAGGGGGCCAGTACTTC. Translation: CASSQAGGQYF.

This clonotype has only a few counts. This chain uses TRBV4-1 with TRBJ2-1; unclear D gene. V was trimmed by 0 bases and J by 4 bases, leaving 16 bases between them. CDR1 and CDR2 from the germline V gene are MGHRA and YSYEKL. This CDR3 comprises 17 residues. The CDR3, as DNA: TGCGCCAGCAGCCAAGATTTGTCGGAACTCAGGTACAATGAGCAGTTCTTC. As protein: CASSQDLSELRYNEQFF.

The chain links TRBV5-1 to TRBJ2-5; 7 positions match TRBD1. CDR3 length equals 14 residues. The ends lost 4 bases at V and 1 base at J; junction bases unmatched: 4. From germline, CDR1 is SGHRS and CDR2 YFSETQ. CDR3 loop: CASSRDRLQETQYF. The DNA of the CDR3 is TGCGCCAGCAGCCGGGACAGACTCCAAGAGACCCAGTACTTC.

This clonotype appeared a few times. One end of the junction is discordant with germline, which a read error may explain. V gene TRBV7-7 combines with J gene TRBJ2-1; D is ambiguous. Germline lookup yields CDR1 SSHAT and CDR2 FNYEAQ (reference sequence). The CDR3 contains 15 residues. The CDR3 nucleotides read TGTGCTAGCAGCTTAGGGCCAGAATCCTACAATGAGCAGTTCTTC. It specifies CASSLGPESYNEQFF.

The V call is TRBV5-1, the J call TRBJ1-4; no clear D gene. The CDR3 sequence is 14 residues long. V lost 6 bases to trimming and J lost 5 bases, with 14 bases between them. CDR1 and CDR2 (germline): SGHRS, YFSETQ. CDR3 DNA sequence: TGCGCCAGCAACGAGGGAGGGAGAAATGAAAAACTGTTTTTT. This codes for CASNEGGRNEKLFF. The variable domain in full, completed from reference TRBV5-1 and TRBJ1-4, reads KAGVTQTPRYLIKTRGQQVTLSCSPISGHRSVSWYQQTPGQGLQFLFEYFSETQRNKGNFPGRFSGRQFSNSRSEMNVSTLELGDSALYLCASNEGGRNEKLFFGSGTQLSVL.

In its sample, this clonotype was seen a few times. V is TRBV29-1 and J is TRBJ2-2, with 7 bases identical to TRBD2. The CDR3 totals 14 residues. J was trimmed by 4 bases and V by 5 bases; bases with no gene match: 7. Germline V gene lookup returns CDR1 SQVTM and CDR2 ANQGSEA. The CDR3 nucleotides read TGCAGCGTTTCGAGCGGGGTGCCCACCGGGGAGCTGTTTTTT. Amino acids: CSVSSGVPTGELFF.

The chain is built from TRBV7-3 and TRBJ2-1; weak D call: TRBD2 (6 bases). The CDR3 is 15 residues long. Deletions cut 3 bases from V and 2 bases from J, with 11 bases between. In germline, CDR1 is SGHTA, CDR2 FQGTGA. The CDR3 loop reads CASSLTRATYNEQFF. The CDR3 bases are TGTGCCAGCAGCTTGACTAGGGCCACCTACAATGAGCAGTTCTTC.

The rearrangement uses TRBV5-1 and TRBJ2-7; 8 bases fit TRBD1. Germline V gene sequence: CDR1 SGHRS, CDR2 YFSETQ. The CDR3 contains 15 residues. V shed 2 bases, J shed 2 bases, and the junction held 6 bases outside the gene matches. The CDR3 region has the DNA TGCGCCAGCAGCTTACCGGGACAGGAGGCCTACGAGCAGTACTTC. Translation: CASSLPGQEAYEQYF.

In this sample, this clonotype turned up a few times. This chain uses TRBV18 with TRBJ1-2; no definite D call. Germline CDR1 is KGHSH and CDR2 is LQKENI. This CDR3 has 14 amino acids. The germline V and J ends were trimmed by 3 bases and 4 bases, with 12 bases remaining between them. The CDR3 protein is CASSPTIPSYGYTF. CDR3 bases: TGTGCCAGCTCACCGACCATTCCGTCCTATGGCTACACCTTC.

The CDR3: CASSSLVAGPLAKNIQYF. The CDR3 region has the DNA TGTGCCAGCAGCTCTCTAGTTGCGGGGCCTTTAGCCAAAAACATTCAGTACTTC. The chain carries TRBV7-8 and TRBJ2-4; D perhaps matches TRBD2 (6 bases). Per the germline V gene, CDR1 is SGHVS and CDR2 is FQNEAQ. CDR3 length equals 18 residues. V was trimmed by 4 bases and J by 0 bases, leaving 19 bases between them. The variable domain in full, completed from reference TRBV7-8 and TRBJ2-4, reads GAGVSQSPRYKVAKRGQDVALRCDPISGHVSLFWYQQALGQGPEFLTYFQNEAQLDKSGLPSDRFFAERPEGSVSTLKIQRTQQEDSAVYLCASSSLVAGPLAKNIQYFGAGTRLSVL.

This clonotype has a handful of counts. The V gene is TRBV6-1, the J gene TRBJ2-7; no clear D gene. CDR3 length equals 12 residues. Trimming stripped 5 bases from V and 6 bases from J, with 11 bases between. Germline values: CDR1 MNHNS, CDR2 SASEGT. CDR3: CASSLLGFEQYF. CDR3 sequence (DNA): TGTGCCAGCAGTCTTTTAGGGTTCGAGCAGTACTTC.

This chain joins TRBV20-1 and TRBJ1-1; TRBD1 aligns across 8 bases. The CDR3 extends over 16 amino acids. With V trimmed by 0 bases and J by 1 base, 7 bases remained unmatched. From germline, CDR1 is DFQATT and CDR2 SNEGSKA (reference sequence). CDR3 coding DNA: TGCAGTGCTAGAGATCCTGGGACAGGAACGAACACTGAAGCTTTCTTT. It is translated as CSARDPGTGTNTEAFF.

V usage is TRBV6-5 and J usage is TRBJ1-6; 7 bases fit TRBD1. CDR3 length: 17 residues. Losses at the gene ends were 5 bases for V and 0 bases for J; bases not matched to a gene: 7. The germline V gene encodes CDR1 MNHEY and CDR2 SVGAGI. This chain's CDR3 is CASSLQGGGSYNSPLHF. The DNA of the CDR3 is TGTGCCAGCAGTCTCCAGGGGGGAGGCTCCTATAATTCACCCCTCCACTTT.

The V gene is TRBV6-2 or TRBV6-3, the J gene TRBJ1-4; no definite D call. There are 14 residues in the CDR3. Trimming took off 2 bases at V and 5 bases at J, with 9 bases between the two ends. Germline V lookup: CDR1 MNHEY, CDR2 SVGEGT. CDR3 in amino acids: CASSYGSLNEKLFF. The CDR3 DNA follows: TGTGCCAGCAGTTACGGAAGCCTCAATGAAAAACTGTTTTTT.

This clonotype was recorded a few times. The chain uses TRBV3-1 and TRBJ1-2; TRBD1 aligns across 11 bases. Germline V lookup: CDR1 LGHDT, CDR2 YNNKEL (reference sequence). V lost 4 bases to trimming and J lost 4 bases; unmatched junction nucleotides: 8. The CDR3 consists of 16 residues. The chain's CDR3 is CASSPRTGGSVYGYTF. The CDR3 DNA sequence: TGTGCCAGCAGCCCCCGGACAGGGGGCTCCGTCTATGGCTACACCTTC.

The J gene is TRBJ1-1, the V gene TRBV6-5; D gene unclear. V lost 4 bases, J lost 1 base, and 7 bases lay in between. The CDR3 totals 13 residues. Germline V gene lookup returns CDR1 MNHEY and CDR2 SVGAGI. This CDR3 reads CASSSSSNTEAFF. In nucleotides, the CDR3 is TGTGCCAGCAGTTCCTCATCGAACACTGAAGCTTTCTTT.

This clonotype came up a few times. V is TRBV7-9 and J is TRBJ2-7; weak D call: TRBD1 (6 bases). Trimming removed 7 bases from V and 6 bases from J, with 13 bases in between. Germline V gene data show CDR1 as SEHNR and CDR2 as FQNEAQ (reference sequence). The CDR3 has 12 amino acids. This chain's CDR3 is CASTGALSEQYF. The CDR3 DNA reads TGTGCCAGCACAGGGGCCCTTAGCGAGCAGTACTTC.

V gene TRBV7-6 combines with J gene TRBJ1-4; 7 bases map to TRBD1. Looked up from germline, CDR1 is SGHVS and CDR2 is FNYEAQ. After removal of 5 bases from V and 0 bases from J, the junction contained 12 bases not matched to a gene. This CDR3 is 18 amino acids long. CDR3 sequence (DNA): TGTGCCAGCAGCCCCACGGGGGACAGAGGCACAACTAATGAAAAACTGTTTTTT. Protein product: CASSPTGDRGTTNEKLFF.